These 29 T cell receptor beta chains came from one sample sequenced in a study of cytomegalovirus exposure and HLA in healthy donors. The PCR employed 60 Vbeta primers together with 13 Jbeta primers. The data were produced by immunoSEQ multiplex PCR, yet TCRdb's version contains in-frame clones alone and is incomplete. The repertoire holds some 150,000 clones, with about four fifths as singletons. The sequencing sample was made of PBMCs. Source of these receptors: a male donor in good health and CMV-seronegative.

The genes are TRBV13 and TRBJ1-1; D call uncertain. Trimming removed 1 base at V and 0 bases at J, with 3 bases between. CDR1 PRHDT and CDR2 FYEKMQ come from the germline V gene (reference sequence). CDR3 length: 13 amino acids. CDR3 nucleotides: TGTGCCAGCAGCTTAGCAGTGAACACTGAAGCTTTCTTT. Protein product: CASSLAVNTEAFF.

This sequence joins TRBV2 and TRBJ2-1; D gene unclear. CDR3 length: 12 residues. V was trimmed by 6 bases and J by 3 bases, leaving 6 bases between them. Germline V gene data show CDR1 as SNHLY and CDR2 as FYNNEI. Written as DNA, the CDR3 is TGTGCCAGCAGCGACATCTACAATGAGCAGTTCTTC. Amino acids: CASSDIYNEQFF.

This chain connects TRBV15 to TRBJ1-3, with unresolved D. V was clipped by 0 bases and J by 5 bases, with 11 bases between them. CDR1 is LNHNV and CDR2 is YYDKDF in the germline V gene (reference sequence). The CDR3 length is 15 residues. As DNA, the CDR3 is TGTGCCACCAGCAGAGATCAGAGGGCGAGAAACACCATATATTTT. Translated: CATSRDQRARNTIYF.

The chain links TRBV4-1 to TRBJ1-4; 9 nucleotides align to TRBD1. Unmatched junction bases numbered 10, after V lost 1 base and J lost 7 bases. The V gene's germline CDR1 is MGHRA and CDR2 YSYEKL. This CDR3 spans 17 amino acids. The CDR3 coding sequence is TGCGCCAGCAGCCAAGCACCAACCCGGGACAGGGTTGAAAAACTGTTTTTT. It is translated as CASSQAPTRDRVEKLFF.

The chain's CDR3 is CASSLDRNNSPLHF. The CDR3 nucleotides read TGTGCCAGCAGTCTAGACAGAAATAATTCACCCCTCCACTTT. J is TRBJ1-6 and V is TRBV5-4; the D gene is possibly TRBD1 (5 bases). The V and J ends lost 5 bases and 5 bases respectively, with 11 bases between them. Germline V CDR1 and CDR2: SGHNT, YYREEE (reference sequence). The length of the CDR3 is 14 residues.

The J gene is TRBJ2-1, the V gene TRBV2; the match to TRBD2 covers 11 bases. V lost 6 bases and J lost 7; bases outside the gene matches: 8. Germline values: CDR1 SNHLY, CDR2 FYNNEI. The CDR3 sequence is 15 residues long. CDR3 sequence reads: CASRRLAGTFNEQFF. CDR3 DNA sequence: TGTGCCAGCAGGAGACTAGCGGGGACCTTTAATGAGCAGTTCTTC.

This clone was picked up one time. The chain uses TRBV2 and TRBJ2-7, with 9 bases fitting TRBD2. V trimming: 1 base; J trimming: 5 bases; junction bases outside the gene matches: 0. The germline V gene has CDR1 SNHLY and CDR2 FYNNEI. This CDR3 is 13 amino acids long. The DNA of the CDR3 is TGTGCCAGCAGTGAAGGGACTAGCGACGAGCAGTACTTC. This encodes CASSEGTSDEQYF.

This clone was seen a handful of times. The rearrangement uses TRBV18 and TRBJ1-1; D might be TRBD1 (6 bases). CDR1 KGHSH and CDR2 LQKENI come from the germline V gene. V was shortened by 1 base and J by 1 base, with 10 bases between the two germline ends. The CDR3 is 15 residues long. DNA of the CDR3: TGTGCCAGCTCACCACGGAGCAGGGGGAACACTGAAGCTTTCTTT. Amino acid sequence: CASSPRSRGNTEAFF.

The gene calls are TRBV9 and TRBJ1-3; perhaps TRBD1 as D (5 bases). Per germline, CDR1 SGDLS and CDR2 YYNGEE. The CDR3 sequence is 14 residues long. V lost 0 bases to trimming and J lost 4 bases, with 8 bases between them. CDR3 protein: CASSVGGVGNTIYF. DNA of the CDR3: TGTGCCAGCAGCGTAGGGGGGGTCGGAAACACCATATATTTT.

This clone occurred once. This chain links TRBV6-5 with TRBJ1-4; D possibly corresponds to TRBD1 (5 bases). The germline CDR1 and CDR2 sequences are MNHEY and SVGAGI. This CDR3 region has 13 residues. The V end was cut by 10 bases, the J end by 8 bases, with 17 bases between. CDR3 DNA: TGTGCCACTTCGCGGGGGGTTAACGAAAAACTGTTTTTT. This encodes CATSRGVNEKLFF.

This chain joins TRBV29-1 and TRBJ1-5; D is possibly TRBD1 (5 bases). V was shortened by 4 bases and J by 6 bases, with 13 bases between the two germline ends. Germline values: CDR1 SQVTM, CDR2 ANQGSEA. The CDR3 is 13 residues long. CDR3 in DNA: TGCAGCGTTGGGGAGGGGATGGGTCAGCCCCAGCATTTT. Protein product: CSVGEGMGQPQHF. Looking up the rest from reference TRBV29-1 and TRBJ1-5 gives the full variable domain: SAVISQKPSRDICQRGTSLTIQCQVDSQVTMMFWYRQQPGQSLTLIATANQGSEATYESGFVIDKFPISRPNLTFSTLTVSNMSPEDSSIYLCSVGEGMGQPQHFGDGTRLSIL.

This clone appeared a single time. The rearrangement links TRBV30 to TRBJ2-7; D is undetermined. The CDR3 runs 11 residues. The V gene's germline CDR1 is GTSNPN and CDR2 SVGIG (reference sequence). The V end was cut by 1 base, the J end by 6 bases, with 7 bases between. Here the CDR3 DNA reads TGTGCCTGGAGTGACTCCGGCGAGCAGTACTTC. Translated, it gives CAWSDSGEQYF.

In its sample, this clone was seen a few times. The CDR3 sequence: CASSRQWNTEAFF. Here the CDR3 DNA reads TGTGCCAGCAGCAGACAGTGGAACACTGAAGCTTTCTTT. The chain recombines TRBV6-5 with TRBJ1-1; a weak D match, TRBD1 (5 bases). The CDR3 extends over 13 amino acids. V was clipped by 6 bases and J by 1 base, with 9 bases between them. Per the germline V gene, CDR1 is MNHEY and CDR2 is SVGAGI.

This chain links TRBV10-2 with TRBJ2-1; the D gene is possibly TRBD2 (5 bases). CDR1 and CDR2 (germline): WSHSY, SAAADI. The CDR3 consists of 12 residues. V gave up 6 bases and J gave up 8 bases, with 11 bases separating them. CDR3: CASRRNGDEQFF. The CDR3 bases are TGCGCCAGCAGGAGGAACGGGGATGAGCAGTTCTTC.

The rearrangement uses TRBV7-9 and TRBJ1-1, with TRBD1 matching 10 bases. The length of the CDR3 is 16 residues. After removal of 3 bases from V and 0 bases from J, the junction contained 4 bases not matched to a gene. The V gene's germline CDR1 is SEHNR and CDR2 FQNEAQ (reference sequence). CDR3 coding DNA: TGTGCCAGCAGCTTGGGGGACAGGGGCATGAACACTGAAGCTTTCTTT. The encoded protein is CASSLGDRGMNTEAFF.

The chain uses TRBV7-9 and TRBJ1-1, with 8 bases lining up with TRBD1. The CDR3 contains 15 residues. The germline CDR1 and CDR2 sequences are SEHNR and FQNEAQ (reference sequence). V lost 4 bases and J lost 5; bases outside the gene matches: 9. The CDR3 DNA sequence: TGTGCCAGCAGCTCAGGACAGGGAGGATGGACTGAAGCTTTCTTT. Translating it yields CASSSGQGGWTEAFF. The full variable domain, completed using reference TRBV7-9 and TRBJ1-1, is DTGVSQNPRHKITKRGQNVTFRCDPISEHNRLYWYRQTLGQGPEFLTYFQNEAQLEKSRLLSDRFSAERPKGSFSTLEIQRTEQGDSAMYLCASSSGQGGWTEAFFGQGTRLTVV.

V is TRBV27 and J is TRBJ2-2, with TRBD2 identical over 13 bases. Trimming cost V 4 bases and J 1 base; bases outside gene matches: 9. Germline CDR1 and CDR2: MNHEY and SMNVEV (reference sequence). This CDR3 region has 19 residues. For the CDR3, the DNA is TGTGCCAGCAGTTCTTCTCGGACTAGCGGGGGCCTGAACACCGGGGAGCTGTTTTTT. It encodes CASSSSRTSGGLNTGELFF.

The chain uses TRBV2 and TRBJ1-5; 8 bases align to TRBD1. This CDR3 contains 16 residues. The junction had 7 bases not matched to a gene; V was cut back by 6 bases and J by 0 bases. Germline V CDR1 and CDR2: SNHLY, FYNNEI. CDR3: CASSPGQVYSNQPQHF. The CDR3, as DNA: TGTGCCAGCAGCCCGGGACAGGTTTATAGCAATCAGCCCCAGCATTTT.

V and J are TRBV7-2 and TRBJ2-5; the match to TRBD1 covers 8 bases. Trimming took 5 bases from V and 4 from J; bases not matched to a gene: 3. Germline V gives CDR1 SGHTA, CDR2 FQGNSA. This CDR3 has 13 amino acids. The chain's CDR3 is CASSPGTGETQYF. The CDR3, as DNA: TGTGCCAGCAGCCCTGGGACAGGAGAGACCCAGTACTTC.

V gene TRBV11-3 combines with J gene TRBJ2-3; 11 nucleotides align to TRBD2. Germline V gene lookup returns CDR1 SGHNT and CDR2 YENEEA. Trimming removed 5 bases from V and 3 bases from J; junction bases left unmatched: 10. This CDR3 is 17 amino acids long. As DNA, the CDR3 is TGTGCCAGCAGCCGCCGGGTAGCGGGGGGGCCTACAGATACGCAGTATTTT. Encoded protein: CASSRRVAGGPTDTQYF.

This clone has just one count. This chain joins TRBV2 and TRBJ2-1; 7 bases are a match to TRBD2. Unmatched junction bases numbered 1, after V lost 7 bases and J lost 1 base. Germline values: CDR1 SNHLY, CDR2 FYNNEI. The CDR3 length is 13 residues. The CDR3: CASTGGSYNEQFF. CDR3 DNA sequence: TGTGCCAGCACGGGGGGATCCTACAATGAGCAGTTCTTC.

The chain links TRBV4-3 to TRBJ2-7; 8 bases line up with TRBD1. The V and J ends lost 0 bases and 2 bases, in that order; junction bases with no gene match: 6. Germline V gene sequence: CDR1 LGHNA, CDR2 YSLEER. The length of the CDR3 is 16 residues. Here the CDR3 reads CASSQDRGRGTYEQYF. CDR3 coding DNA: TGCGCCAGCAGCCAAGACAGGGGGCGCGGGACCTACGAGCAGTACTTC.

In this sample, this clone turned up a few times. The V and J genes are TRBV7-8 and TRBJ1-1; D not certain. The germline gives CDR1 SGHVS, CDR2 FQNEAQ. This CDR3 spans 15 amino acids. V lost 3 bases and J 0 bases, leaving 11 bases between the germline ends. The CDR3 nucleotides read TGTGCCAGCAGCTTTTCCGGGTCTATGAACACTGAAGCTTTCTTT. This codes for CASSFSGSMNTEAFF.

The rearrangement joins TRBV5-4 to TRBJ2-3; 7 positions match TRBD1. The trim removed 5 bases at V and 0 bases at J, leaving 3 bases unmatched. Germline CDR1 is SGHNT and CDR2 is YYREEE (reference sequence). The CDR3 totals 14 residues. DNA for the CDR3: TGTGCCAGCAGTAAGGACAGGAGCACAGATACGCAGTATTTT. This gives the protein CASSKDRSTDTQYF. Complete variable domain (other parts from reference TRBV5-4 and TRBJ2-3): ETGVTQSPTHLIKTRGQQVTLRCSSQSGHNTVSWYQQALGQGPQFIFQYYREEENGRGNFPPRFSGLQFPNYSSELNVNALELDDSALYLCASSKDRSTDTQYFGPGTRLTVL.

The genes are TRBV6-5 and TRBJ1-2; TRBD1 aligns across 9 bases. Looked up from germline, CDR1 is MNHEY and CDR2 is SVGAGI. There are 15 residues in the CDR3. V shed 4 bases, J shed 6 bases, and the junction held 9 bases outside the gene matches. The CDR3 sequence is CASSLSHRQGDGYTF. The CDR3 DNA follows: TGTGCCAGCAGTTTATCACACCGACAGGGGGATGGCTACACCTTC.

This clone was detected ten times or more. V gene TRBV5-1 combines with J gene TRBJ2-1, with 7 bases that match TRBD2. V was pared by 4 bases and J by 6 bases, with 4 bases of the junction left unmatched. The V gene's germline CDR1 is SGHRS and CDR2 YFSETQ. The CDR3 totals 13 residues. CDR3 region: CASSVTSVNEQFF. CDR3 nucleotides: TGCGCCAGCAGCGTTACTAGCGTCAATGAGCAGTTCTTC.

This clone was observed once. The chain links TRBV2 to TRBJ2-5, with D perhaps TRBD1 (6 bases). The CDR3 has 13 residues. Germline CDR1 SNHLY, CDR2 FYNNEI. Trimming shortened V by 6 bases and J by 2 bases, and 10 bases separated the two germline ends. The CDR3 region has the DNA TGTGCCAGCAGGGACAGCCGACAAGAGACCCAGTACTTC. Amino acid sequence: CASRDSRQETQYF.

The chain is built from TRBV4-2 and TRBJ1-5; 8 bases fit TRBD1. V shed 5 bases and J 3 bases; nucleotides not matched to a gene: 6. This CDR3 is 15 amino acids long. Per germline, CDR1 LGHNA and CDR2 YNFKEQ. CDR3 sequence: CASSYRDRTNQPQHF. CDR3 in DNA: TGTGCCAGCAGCTACCGGGACAGGACCAATCAGCCCCAGCATTTT.

This chain connects TRBV5-1 to TRBJ2-5, with 11 bases fitting TRBD2. CDR1 and CDR2 from the germline V gene are SGHRS and YFSETQ. The CDR3 spans 15 residues. V shed 5 bases and J 3 bases; nucleotides not matched to a gene: 6. The CDR3 DNA reads as TGCGCCAGCAGTTCCGATAGCGGGGGGGAAGAGACCCAGTACTTC. Amino acids: CASSSDSGGEETQYF.